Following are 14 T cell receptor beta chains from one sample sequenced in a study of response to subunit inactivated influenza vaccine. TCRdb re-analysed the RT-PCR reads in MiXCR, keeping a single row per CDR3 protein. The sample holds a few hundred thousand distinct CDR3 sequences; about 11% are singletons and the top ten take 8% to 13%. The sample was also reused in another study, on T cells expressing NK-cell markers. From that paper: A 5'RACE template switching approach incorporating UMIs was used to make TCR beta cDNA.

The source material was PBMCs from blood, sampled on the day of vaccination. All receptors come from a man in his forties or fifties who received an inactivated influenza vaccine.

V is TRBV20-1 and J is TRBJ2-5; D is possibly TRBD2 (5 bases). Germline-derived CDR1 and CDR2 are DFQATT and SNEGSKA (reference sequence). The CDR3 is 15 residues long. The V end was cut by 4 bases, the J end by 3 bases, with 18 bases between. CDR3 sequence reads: CSATQTQRPKETQYF. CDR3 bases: TGCAGTGCTACCCAAACCCAGCGGCCCAAAGAGACCCAGTACTTC.

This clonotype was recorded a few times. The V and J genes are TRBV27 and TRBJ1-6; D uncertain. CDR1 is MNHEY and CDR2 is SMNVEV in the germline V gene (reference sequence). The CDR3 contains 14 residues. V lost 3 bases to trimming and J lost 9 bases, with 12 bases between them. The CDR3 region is CASSFRESPSPLHF. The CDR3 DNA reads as TGTGCCAGCAGTTTTCGAGAGAGCCCTTCACCCCTCCACTTT.

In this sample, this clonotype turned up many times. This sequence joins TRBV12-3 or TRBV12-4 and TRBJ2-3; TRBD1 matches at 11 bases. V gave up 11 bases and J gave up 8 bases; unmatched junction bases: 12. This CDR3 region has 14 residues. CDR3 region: CASRGDRGLSTQYF. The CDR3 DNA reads TGTGCCTCAAGGGGGGACAGGGGGTTGAGTACGCAGTATTTT.

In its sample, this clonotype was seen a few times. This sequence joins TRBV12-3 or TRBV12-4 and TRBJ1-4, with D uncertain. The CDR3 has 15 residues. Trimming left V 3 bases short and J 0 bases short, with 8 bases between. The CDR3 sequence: CASSFSGTTNEKLFF. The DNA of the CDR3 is TGTGCCAGCAGTTTCTCCGGGACAACTAATGAAAAACTGTTTTTT.

CDR3 sequence reads: CASSFLVGLASGSDTQYF. The CDR3 bases are TGTGCCAGCAGTTTCTTGGTCGGGCTAGCCTCAGGTTCAGATACGCAGTATTTT. The J gene is TRBJ2-3, the V gene TRBV27; TRBD2 is a possible D gene (5 bases). Trimming shortened V by 3 bases and J by 4 bases, and 23 bases separated the two germline ends. This CDR3 has 18 amino acids. Germline CDR1 and CDR2: MNHEY and SMNVEV (reference sequence).

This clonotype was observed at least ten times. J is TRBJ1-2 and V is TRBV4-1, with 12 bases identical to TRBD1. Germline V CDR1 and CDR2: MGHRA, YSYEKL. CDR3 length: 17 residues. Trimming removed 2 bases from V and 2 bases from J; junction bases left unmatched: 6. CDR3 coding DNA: TGCGCCAGCAGCCAACTAACCGGGACAGGGGGCAACTATGGCTACACCTTC. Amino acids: CASSQLTGTGGNYGYTF.

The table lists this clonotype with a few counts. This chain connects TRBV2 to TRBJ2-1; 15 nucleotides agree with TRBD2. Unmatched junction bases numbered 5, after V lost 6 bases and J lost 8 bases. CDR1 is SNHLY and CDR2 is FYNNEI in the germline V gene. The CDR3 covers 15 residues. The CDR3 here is CASSPRTSGRDEQFF. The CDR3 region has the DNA TGTGCCAGCAGCCCTAGGACTAGCGGGAGGGATGAGCAGTTCTTC. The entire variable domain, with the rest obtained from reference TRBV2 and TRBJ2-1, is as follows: EPEVTQTPSHQVTQMGQEVILRCVPISNHLYFYWYRQILGQKVEFLVSFYNNEISEKSEIFDDQFSVERPDGSNFTLKIRSTKLEDSAMYFCASSPRTSGRDEQFFGPGTRLTVL.

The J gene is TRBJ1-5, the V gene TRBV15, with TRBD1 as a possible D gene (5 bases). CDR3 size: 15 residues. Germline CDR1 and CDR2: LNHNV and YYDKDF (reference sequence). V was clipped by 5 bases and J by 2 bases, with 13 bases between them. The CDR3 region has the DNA TGTGCCACCAGCGGAGGACATCGCCGCAATCAGCCCCAGCATTTT. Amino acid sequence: CATSGGHRRNQPQHF.

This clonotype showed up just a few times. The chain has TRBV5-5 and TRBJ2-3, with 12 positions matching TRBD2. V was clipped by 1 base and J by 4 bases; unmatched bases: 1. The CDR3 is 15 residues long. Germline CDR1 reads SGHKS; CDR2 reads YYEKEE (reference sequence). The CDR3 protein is CASSLSSGGADTQYF. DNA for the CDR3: TGTGCCAGCAGCTTGTCTAGCGGGGGGGCAGATACGCAGTATTTT. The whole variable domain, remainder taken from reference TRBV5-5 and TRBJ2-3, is DAGVTQSPTHLIKTRGQQVTLRCSPISGHKSVSWYQQVLGQGPQFIFQYYEKEERGRGNFPDRFSARQFPNYSSELNVNALLLGDSALYLCASSLSSGGADTQYFGPGTRLTVL.

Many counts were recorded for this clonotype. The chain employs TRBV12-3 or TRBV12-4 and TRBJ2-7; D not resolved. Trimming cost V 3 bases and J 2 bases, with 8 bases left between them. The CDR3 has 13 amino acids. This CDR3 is CASSFSGPYEQYF. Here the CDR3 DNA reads TGTGCCAGCAGTTTCTCAGGCCCCTACGAGCAGTACTTC.

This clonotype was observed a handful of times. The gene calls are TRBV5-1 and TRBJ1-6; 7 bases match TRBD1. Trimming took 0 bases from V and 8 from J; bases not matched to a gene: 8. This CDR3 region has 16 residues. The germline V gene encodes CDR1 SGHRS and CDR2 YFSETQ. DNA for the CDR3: TGCGCCAGCAGCTTGGTGGCCAGGGGGTTGGATTCACCCCTCCACTTT. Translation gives CASSLVARGLDSPLHF.

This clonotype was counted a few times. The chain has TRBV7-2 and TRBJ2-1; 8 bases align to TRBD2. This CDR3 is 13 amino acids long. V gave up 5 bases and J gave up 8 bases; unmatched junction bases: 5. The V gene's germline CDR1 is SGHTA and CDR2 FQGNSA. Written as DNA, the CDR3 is TGTGCCAGCAGCCCCAGAGCGGGAGATGAGCAGTTCTTC. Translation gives CASSPRAGDEQFF.

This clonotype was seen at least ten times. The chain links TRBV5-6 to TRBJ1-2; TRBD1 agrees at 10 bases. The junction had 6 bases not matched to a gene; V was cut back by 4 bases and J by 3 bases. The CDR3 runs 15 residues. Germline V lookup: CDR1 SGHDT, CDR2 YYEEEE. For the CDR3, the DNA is TGTGCCAGCAGCAAAATGACAGGGGGCTACTATGGCTACACCTTC. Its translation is CASSKMTGGYYGYTF.

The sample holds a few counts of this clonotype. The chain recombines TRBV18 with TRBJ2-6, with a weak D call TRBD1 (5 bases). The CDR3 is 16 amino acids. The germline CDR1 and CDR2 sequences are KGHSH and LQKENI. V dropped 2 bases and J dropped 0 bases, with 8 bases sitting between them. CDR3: CASSPTGPSGANVLTF. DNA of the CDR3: TGTGCCAGCTCACCAACAGGTCCCTCTGGGGCCAACGTCCTGACTTTC.